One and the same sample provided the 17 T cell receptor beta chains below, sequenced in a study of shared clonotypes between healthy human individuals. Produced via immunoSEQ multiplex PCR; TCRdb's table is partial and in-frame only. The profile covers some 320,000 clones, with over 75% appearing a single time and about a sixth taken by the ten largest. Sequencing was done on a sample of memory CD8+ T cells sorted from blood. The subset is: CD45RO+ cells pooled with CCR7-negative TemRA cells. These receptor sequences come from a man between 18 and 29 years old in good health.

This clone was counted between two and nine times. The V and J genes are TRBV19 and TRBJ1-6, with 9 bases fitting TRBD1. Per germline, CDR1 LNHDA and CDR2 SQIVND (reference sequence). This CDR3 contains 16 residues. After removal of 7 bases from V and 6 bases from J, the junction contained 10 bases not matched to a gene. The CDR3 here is CASTLGSGQGNSPLHF. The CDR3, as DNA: TGTGCCAGTACCCTGGGGTCGGGACAGGGTAATTCACCCCTCCACTTT.

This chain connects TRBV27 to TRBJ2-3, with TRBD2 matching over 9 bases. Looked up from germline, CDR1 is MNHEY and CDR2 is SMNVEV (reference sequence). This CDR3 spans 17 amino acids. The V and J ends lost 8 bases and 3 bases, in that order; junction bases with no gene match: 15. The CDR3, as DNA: TGTGCCAGCGGAGCCCTAGGCGGGGGGGCGGCGACAGATACGCAGTATTTT. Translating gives CASGALGGGAATDTQYF.

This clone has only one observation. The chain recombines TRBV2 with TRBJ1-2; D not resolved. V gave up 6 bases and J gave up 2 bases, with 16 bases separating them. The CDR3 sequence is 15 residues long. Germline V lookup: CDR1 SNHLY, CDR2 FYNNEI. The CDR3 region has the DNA TGTGCCAGCAGGGCCCGGGCAAGCTTAAACTATGGCTACACCTTC. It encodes CASRARASLNYGYTF.

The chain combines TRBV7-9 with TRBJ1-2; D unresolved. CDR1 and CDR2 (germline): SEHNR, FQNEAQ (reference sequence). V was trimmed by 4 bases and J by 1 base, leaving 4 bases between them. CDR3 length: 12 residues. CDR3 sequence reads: CASSSINYGYTF. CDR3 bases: TGTGCCAGCAGCTCCATTAACTATGGCTACACCTTC.

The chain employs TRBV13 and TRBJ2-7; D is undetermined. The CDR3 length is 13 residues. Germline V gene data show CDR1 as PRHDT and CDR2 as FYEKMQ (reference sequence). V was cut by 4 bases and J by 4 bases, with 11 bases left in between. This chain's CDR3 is CASSSGAKYEQYF. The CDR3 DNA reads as TGTGCCAGCAGCTCCGGCGCGAAGTACGAGCAGTACTTC. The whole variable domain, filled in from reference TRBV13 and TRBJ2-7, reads AAGVIQSPRHLIKEKRETATLKCYPIPRHDTVYWYQQGPGQDPQFLISFYEKMQSDKGSIPDRFSAQQFSDYHSELNMSSLELGDSALYFCASSSGAKYEQYFGPGTRLTVT.

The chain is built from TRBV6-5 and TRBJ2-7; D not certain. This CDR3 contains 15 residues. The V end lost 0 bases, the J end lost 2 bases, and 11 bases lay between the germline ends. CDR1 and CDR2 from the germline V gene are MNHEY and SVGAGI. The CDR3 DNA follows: TGTGCCAGCAGTTACTCTGGCAGGCCAACCTACGAGCAGTACTTC. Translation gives CASSYSGRPTYEQYF.

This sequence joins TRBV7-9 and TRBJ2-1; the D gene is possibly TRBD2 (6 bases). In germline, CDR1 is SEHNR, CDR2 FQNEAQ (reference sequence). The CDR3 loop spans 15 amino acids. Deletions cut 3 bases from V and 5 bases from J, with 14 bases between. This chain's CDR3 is CASSFRFSGDNEQFF. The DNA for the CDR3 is TGTGCCAGCAGCTTCCGTTTTAGCGGTGACAATGAGCAGTTCTTC.

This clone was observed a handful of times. The CDR3 is CASSLDIAGELFF. For the CDR3, the DNA is TGTGCCAGCAGCTTAGACATTGCCGGGGAGCTGTTTTTT. The chain links TRBV13 to TRBJ2-2; D uncertain. CDR3 length equals 13 residues. Germline loops: CDR1 PRHDT, CDR2 FYEKMQ (reference sequence). Trimming left V 1 base short and J 6 bases short, with 6 bases between.

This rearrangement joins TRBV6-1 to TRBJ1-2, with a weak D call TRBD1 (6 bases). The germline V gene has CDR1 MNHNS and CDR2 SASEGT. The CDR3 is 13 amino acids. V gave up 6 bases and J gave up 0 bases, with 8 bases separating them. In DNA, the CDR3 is TGTGCCAGCAGGGACAGACCTAACTATGGCTACACCTTC. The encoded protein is CASRDRPNYGYTF.

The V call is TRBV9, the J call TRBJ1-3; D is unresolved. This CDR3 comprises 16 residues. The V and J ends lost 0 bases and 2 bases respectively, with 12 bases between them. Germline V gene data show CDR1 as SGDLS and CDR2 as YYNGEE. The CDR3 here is CASSVATGFTGNTIYF. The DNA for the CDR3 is TGTGCCAGCAGCGTAGCTACGGGGTTCACTGGAAACACCATATATTTT.

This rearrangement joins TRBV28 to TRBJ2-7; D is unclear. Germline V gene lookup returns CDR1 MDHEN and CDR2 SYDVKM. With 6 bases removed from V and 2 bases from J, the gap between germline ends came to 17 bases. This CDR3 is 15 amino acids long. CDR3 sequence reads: CASSKPHIVPYEQYF. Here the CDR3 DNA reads TGTGCCAGCAGCAAACCTCACATAGTACCCTACGAGCAGTACTTC.

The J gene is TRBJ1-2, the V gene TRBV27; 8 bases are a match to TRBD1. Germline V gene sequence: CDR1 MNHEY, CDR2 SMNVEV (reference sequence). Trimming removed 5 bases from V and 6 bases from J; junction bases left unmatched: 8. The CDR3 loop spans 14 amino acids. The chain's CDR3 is CASSPGGASNGYTF. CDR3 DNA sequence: TGTGCCAGCAGTCCAGGGGGCGCCTCGAATGGCTACACCTTC.

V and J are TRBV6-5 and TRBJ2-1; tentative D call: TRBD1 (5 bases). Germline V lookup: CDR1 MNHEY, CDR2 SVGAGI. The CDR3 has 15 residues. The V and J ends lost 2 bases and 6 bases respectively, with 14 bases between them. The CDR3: CASSYDWFRANEQFF. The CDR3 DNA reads TGTGCCAGCAGTTACGATTGGTTCAGGGCCAATGAGCAGTTCTTC.

The CDR3 nucleotides are TGTGCCAGCAGTGATTCGACCACTGAAGCTTTCTTT. Encoded protein: CASSDSTTEAFF. The genes are TRBV6-1 and TRBJ1-1; D remains ambiguous. The CDR3 is 12 amino acids. CDR1 and CDR2 from the germline V gene are MNHNS and SASEGT. Trimming stripped 3 bases from V and 4 bases from J, with 6 bases between.

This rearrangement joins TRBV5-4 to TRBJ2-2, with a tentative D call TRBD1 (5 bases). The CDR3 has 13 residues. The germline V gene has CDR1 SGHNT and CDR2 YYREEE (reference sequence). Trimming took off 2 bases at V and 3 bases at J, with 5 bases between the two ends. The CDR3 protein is CASSLGDTGELFF. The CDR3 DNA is TGTGCCAGCAGCTTAGGGGACACCGGGGAGCTGTTTTTT.

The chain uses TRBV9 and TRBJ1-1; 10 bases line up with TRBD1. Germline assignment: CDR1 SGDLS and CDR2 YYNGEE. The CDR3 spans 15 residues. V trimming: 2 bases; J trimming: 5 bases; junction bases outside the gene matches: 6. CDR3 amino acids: CASSVSGQGRTEAFF. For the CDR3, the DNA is TGTGCCAGCAGCGTTTCGGGACAGGGGAGAACTGAAGCTTTCTTT.

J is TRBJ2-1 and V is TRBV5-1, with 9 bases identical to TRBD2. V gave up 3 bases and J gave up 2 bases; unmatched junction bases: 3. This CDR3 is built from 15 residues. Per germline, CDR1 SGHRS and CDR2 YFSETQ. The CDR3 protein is CASSSLAGTYNEQFF. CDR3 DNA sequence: TGCGCCAGCAGCTCGCTAGCGGGAACCTACAATGAGCAGTTCTTC.